These 26 T cell receptor beta chains were sequenced from one sample in a study of CD8+CD57+ T cells in acquired aplastic anemia. All patients picked for sequencing had shown, by flow cytometry, an expansion of CD8+CD57+ cells. Using genomic DNA as the template, TCR beta VDJ and CDR3 profiling was carried out. TCRdb re-called the reads with MiXCR, one entry per CDR3 protein. The sample lists roughly 120,000 distinct CDR3 sequences, under 65% occurring once. The specimen sequenced was sorted CD4+, CD8+, or CD8+CD57+ T cells (not recorded which) from PBMCs. All receptors derive from a human donor with aplastic anemia.

The rearrangement joins TRBV25-1 to TRBJ1-2; no reliable D call. The V and J ends lost 3 bases and 8 bases respectively, with 13 bases between them. The germline V gene encodes CDR1 MGHDK and CDR2 SYGVNS. This CDR3 region has 13 residues. The CDR3 loop is CASSDDAGRGYTF. CDR3 coding DNA: TGTGCCAGCAGTGACGACGCGGGGAGAGGCTACACCTTC.

This clonotype rates as medium-sized. The rearrangement uses TRBV24-1 and TRBJ2-7, with 10 nucleotides matching TRBD2. This CDR3 spans 13 amino acids. Trimming took 9 bases from V and 6 from J; bases not matched to a gene: 7. Germline assignment: CDR1 KGHDR and CDR2 SFDVKD. In DNA, the CDR3 is TGTGCCACCGCTCAGATAGCGGGAGGCGAGCAGTACTTC. Translation: CATAQIAGGEQYF.

The V gene is TRBV5-6, the J gene TRBJ2-7; D assignment may be TRBD1 or TRBD2 (5 bases each). The germline gives CDR1 SGHDT, CDR2 YYEEEE. The CDR3 extends over 15 amino acids. The V end was cut by 0 bases, the J end by 3 bases, with 13 bases between. This chain's CDR3 is CASSLGAGRGYEQYF. The CDR3 nucleotides are TGTGCCAGCAGCTTGGGGGCAGGGAGAGGCTACGAGCAGTACTTC.

This clonotype was seen a single time. The genes are TRBV10-3 and TRBJ1-2, with a tentative D call TRBD1 (6 bases). Trimming removed 3 bases from V and 7 bases from J, with 18 bases in between. CDR1 and CDR2 (germline): ENHRY, SYGVKD. The CDR3 consists of 15 residues. The CDR3 protein is CAISDPRTPGVGYTF. The DNA of the CDR3 is TGTGCCATCAGTGACCCGAGAACCCCAGGGGTTGGCTACACCTTC.

The J gene is TRBJ2-7, the V gene TRBV6-1; 13 nucleotides agree with TRBD2. The junction had 3 bases not matched to a gene; V was cut back by 1 base and J by 6 bases. CDR1 is MNHNS, CDR2 SASEGT, per germline. CDR3 length: 15 residues. The CDR3 protein is CASSEGTSGSVEQYF. In DNA, the CDR3 is TGTGCCAGCAGTGAAGGGACTAGCGGGAGTGTCGAGCAGTACTTC.

This clonotype occurred many times. The rearrangement uses TRBV24-1 and TRBJ2-3; TRBD1 might be the D (5 bases). Trimming left V 4 bases short and J 6 bases short, with 16 bases between. Germline values: CDR1 KGHDR, CDR2 SFDVKD. This CDR3 has 15 amino acids. This CDR3 is CATSDLPDRDDTQYF. In DNA form, the CDR3 reads TGTGCCACCAGTGACCTCCCAGACAGAGACGATACGCAGTATTTT.

This chain connects TRBV12-3 or TRBV12-4 to TRBJ2-7; D unresolved. V lost 2 bases and J lost 9, with 11 bases in between. CDR3 length equals 12 residues. The CDR3 DNA sequence: TGTGCCAGCAGTTTAAGAATGTGGAGGCAGTACTTC. Translation: CASSLRMWRQYF.

With regard to this clonotype: This may come from a read error, since a much larger clone is one base off. The chain links TRBV6-1 to TRBJ2-1, with D possibly TRBD1 on 5 matching bases. The CDR3 consists of 13 residues. The germline V gene has CDR1 MNHNS and CDR2 SASEGT. CDR3 residues: CASSRDRDNEQLF. CDR3 coding DNA: TGTGCCAGCAGCCGTGACAGAGACAATGAGCAGCTCTTC.

The CDR3 DNA follows: TGTGCCAGCAGCCCGACGCTAATGGGTGAGCAGTACTTC. It specifies CASSPTLMGEQYF. V and J are TRBV7-2 and TRBJ2-7; D gene unclear. The CDR3 runs 13 residues. The germline V and J ends were trimmed by 5 bases and 7 bases, with 15 bases remaining between them. Germline loops: CDR1 SGHTA, CDR2 FQGNSA.

There are many counts of this clonotype. The V and J genes are TRBV29-1 and TRBJ1-2; D not certain. V lost 5 bases to trimming and J lost 2 bases, with 12 bases between them. The CDR3 runs 13 residues. The germline CDR1 and CDR2 sequences are SQVTM and ANQGSEA. CDR3 loop: CSVQSGSNYGYTF. The DNA of the CDR3 is TGCAGCGTTCAATCCGGGTCAAACTATGGCTACACCTTC.

This CDR3 is CSAKTSGGNTDTQYF. The CDR3 DNA reads TGCAGTGCTAAGACTAGCGGGGGTAACACAGATACGCAGTATTTT. The chain is built from TRBV20-1 and TRBJ2-3, with 12 bases lining up with TRBD2. Germline values: CDR1 DFQATT, CDR2 SNEGSKA (reference sequence). The CDR3 covers 15 residues. The junction had 4 bases not matched to a gene; V was cut back by 4 bases and J by 2 bases.

The rearrangement uses TRBV24-1 and TRBJ2-2; the D gene is possibly TRBD1 (6 bases). The CDR3 totals 14 residues. Deletions cut 5 bases from V and 4 bases from J, with 10 bases between. Germline values: CDR1 KGHDR, CDR2 SFDVKD. As DNA, the CDR3 is TGTGCCACCAGTGGAGGGGGTAGCACCGGGGAGCTGTTTTTT. This sequence encodes CATSGGGSTGELFF.

The CDR3 DNA is TGTGCCAGTAGTATGTCGGGGGGCGGGGATGGCTACACCTTC. Protein sequence: CASSMSGGGDGYTF. The chain joins TRBV19 to TRBJ1-2, with D possibly TRBD1 on 6 matching bases. This CDR3 has 14 amino acids. V was cut by 3 bases and J by 6 bases, with 14 bases left in between. CDR1 is LNHDA and CDR2 is SQIVND in the germline V gene (reference sequence).

The chain combines TRBV19 with TRBJ2-7; the D gene is possibly TRBD1 (6 bases). Germline loops: CDR1 LNHDA, CDR2 SQIVND (reference sequence). The CDR3 contains 14 residues. Between the trimmed V and J ends, which lost 5 bases and 6 bases, there was a span of 17 bases. The CDR3 region is CASSFSGTRIEQYF. The DNA of the CDR3 is TGTGCCAGTAGTTTCTCCGGGACACGGATCGAGCAGTACTTC.

The sample holds many counts of this clonotype. The chain has TRBV7-2 and TRBJ2-3; 7 positions agree with TRBD2. The germline V gene has CDR1 SGHTA and CDR2 FQGNSA. V gave up 2 bases and J gave up 0 bases; unmatched junction bases: 14. The length of the CDR3 is 19 residues. The CDR3 loop reads CASSLTALPLRGSTDTQYF. The CDR3 DNA sequence: TGTGCCAGCAGCTTAACGGCGCTTCCCCTGCGGGGGAGCACAGATACGCAGTATTTT. The entire variable domain, with the rest obtained from reference TRBV7-2 and TRBJ2-3, is as follows: GAGVSQSPSNKVTEKGKDVELRCDPISGHTALYWYRQSLGQGLEFLIYFQGNSAPDKSGLPSDRFSAERTGGSVSTLTIQRTQQEDSAVYLCASSLTALPLRGSTDTQYFGPGTRLTVL.

This clonotype was observed many times. The gene calls are TRBV5-4 and TRBJ2-7; the D gene is possibly TRBD1 (6 bases). The length of the CDR3 is 14 residues. Germline CDR1 reads SGHNT; CDR2 reads YYREEE (reference sequence). Trimming removed 4 bases at V and 5 bases at J, with 16 bases between. CDR3 loop: CASSEDRGENEQYF. CDR3 coding DNA: TGTGCCAGCAGCGAGGACAGAGGGGAGAACGAGCAGTACTTC.

V is TRBV7-9 and J is TRBJ1-4; 7 bases are shared with TRBD1. V trimming: 10 bases; J trimming: 7 bases; junction bases outside the gene matches: 9. Germline V gene sequence: CDR1 SEHNR, CDR2 FQNEAQ (reference sequence). The length of the CDR3 is 13 residues. The CDR3 loop is CANSWTGPEKLFF. The CDR3 DNA reads as TGTGCCAACAGTTGGACAGGCCCTGAAAAACTGTTTTTT.

This clonotype appeared many times. The J gene is TRBJ2-7, the V gene TRBV6-1; D possibly corresponds to TRBD1 (5 bases). The germline V gene encodes CDR1 MNHNS and CDR2 SASEGT. This CDR3 comprises 15 residues. The V and J ends lost 2 bases and 2 bases respectively, with 13 bases between them. For the CDR3, the DNA is TGTGCCAGCAGTGAATGGACAAGGTTAGCCTACGAGCAGTACTTC. As protein: CASSEWTRLAYEQYF.

This clonotype came up many times. This chain uses TRBV7-9 with TRBJ2-5; no clear D gene. This CDR3 comprises 13 residues. The germline V gene encodes CDR1 SEHNR and CDR2 FQNEAQ (reference sequence). Trimming removed 1 base from V and 4 bases from J, with 7 bases in between. Here the CDR3 reads CASSLEGTETQYF. The CDR3 bases are TGTGCCAGCAGCTTAGAAGGCACAGAGACCCAGTACTTC.

This chain uses TRBV7-2 with TRBJ2-1; TRBD1 matches 7 bases. The CDR3 spans 13 residues. CDR1 SGHTA and CDR2 FQGNSA come from the germline V gene. Trimming cost V 8 bases and J 7 bases; bases outside gene matches: 8. The CDR3 bases are TGTGCCAGCGCACAGGGGTCTTGGAATGAGCAGTTCTTC. Translating gives CASAQGSWNEQFF.

This clonotype was observed a handful of times. The chain combines TRBV27 with TRBJ1-1; a possible D gene is TRBD1 (6 bases). The CDR3 is made up of 14 amino acids. V shed 5 bases and J shed 0 bases, with 10 bases lying between them. Germline V gene data show CDR1 as MNHEY and CDR2 as SMNVEV (reference sequence). The CDR3 loop reads CASSPDSLNTEAFF. CDR3 sequence (DNA): TGTGCCAGCAGTCCGGACAGCCTGAACACTGAAGCTTTCTTT.

The chain links TRBV5-6 to TRBJ1-2, with D unresolved. V was cut by 4 bases and J by 4 bases, with 11 bases left in between. The CDR3 covers 13 residues. Germline loops: CDR1 SGHDT, CDR2 YYEEEE. The chain's CDR3 is CASSPLTSYGYTF. The CDR3 nucleotides are TGTGCCAGCAGCCCCCTGACTAGCTATGGCTACACCTTC.

The table lists this clonotype with many counts. The chain is built from TRBV27 and TRBJ2-7; D could derive from TRBD1 or TRBD2 (6 bases each). Deletions cut 5 bases from V and 6 bases from J, with 8 bases between. The CDR3 totals 11 residues. From germline, CDR1 is MNHEY and CDR2 SMNVEV (reference sequence). In DNA, the CDR3 is TGTGCCAGCAGTGGGGGGCGCGAGCAGTACTTC. This codes for CASSGGREQYF.

This clonotype has a handful of counts. V usage is TRBV27 and J usage is TRBJ2-7; TRBD1 is a possible D gene (6 bases). V was trimmed by 4 bases and J by 2 bases, leaving 18 bases between them. Germline lookup yields CDR1 MNHEY and CDR2 SMNVEV (reference sequence). The CDR3 totals 16 residues. DNA for the CDR3: TGTGCCAGCAGTTCACCCGGGACATCTATAACCTACGAGCAGTACTTC. This sequence encodes CASSSPGTSITYEQYF.

The chain links TRBV10-2 to TRBJ2-1; D is unclear. The V gene lost 6 bases and the J gene lost 9 bases, with 9 bases spanning the gap. Germline V gene sequence: CDR1 WSHSY, CDR2 SAAADI. The CDR3 runs to 11 residues. CDR3 nucleotide sequence: TGCGCCAGCAGGGCCTCCAGTGAGCAGTTCTTC. It yields the protein CASRASSEQFF.

This chain connects TRBV7-2 to TRBJ1-2; D unresolved. V lost 3 bases to trimming and J lost 5 bases, with 10 bases between them. The CDR3 is 13 residues long. Germline CDR1 SGHTA, CDR2 FQGNSA. CDR3 protein: CASSLTGRYGYTF. CDR3 bases: TGTGCCAGCAGCTTGACCGGTCGTTATGGCTACACCTTC. Based on the CDR3 plus reference TRBV7-2 and TRBJ1-2, the full variable domain is GAGVSQSPSNKVTEKGKDVELRCDPISGHTALYWYRQSLGQGLEFLIYFQGNSAPDKSGLPSDRFSAERTGGSVSTLTIQRTQQEDSAVYLCASSLTGRYGYTFGSGTRLTVV.